The rows below give T cell receptor beta chains drawn from one sample of a study of blood T cell repertoires in COVID-19. Sequencing was performed with immunoSEQ multiplex PCR; in TCRdb, only in-frame clones are kept and a portion is missing. The sample has some 340,000 clones, 80% to 90% seen once. Sequencing was carried out using peripheral blood. The receptors derive from a man under 40 with active or convalescent COVID-19. The CDR3 runs from the conserved cysteine through the conserved F or W. D genes are given only for firm matches. Size values are once, few and many counts, or a class for expanded clones, and some rows have none.

j_call d_call clone_size v_call cdr3_nt cdr3_aa
TRBJ2-2 TRBD2 NA TRBV2 TGTGCCAGCAGGGTTGCACTGGGACTAGCGGACCTCCGTCCCGGGGAGCTGTTTTTT CASRVALGLADLRPGELFF
TRBJ1-2 NA NA TRBV19 TGTGCCAGTAGTGTCGACTCCCGGACTTTACGCGGCTACACCTTC CASSVDSRTLRGYTF
TRBJ1-1 NA NA TRBV4-3 TGCGCCAGCAGCCAAGATAATGGGGCATCGGGAGGGCGCACTGAAGCTTTCTTT CASSQDNGASGGRTEAFF
TRBJ2-2 NA once TRBV18 TGTGCCAGCTCGGGGGACTTCGCGAACACCGGGGAGCTGTTTTTT CASSGDFANTGELFF
TRBJ1-5 TRBD1 NA TRBV7-2 TGTGCCAGCAGCTTAGACAGGGGCGGTCAGCCCCAGCATTTT CASSLDRGGQPQHF
TRBJ2-5 NA NA TRBV5-1 TGCGCCAGCAGCTCCCCTAGAGTCGGGGAGACCCAGTACTTC CASSSPRVGETQYF
TRBJ2-7 TRBD1 NA TRBV30 TGTGCCTGGAGACAGGGGTACGAGCAGTACTTC CAWRQGYEQYF
TRBJ1-2 TRBD1 NA TRBV6-5 TGTGCCAGCAGTCGGACAGGGGGGTTATCCGATGGCTACACCTTC CASSRTGGLSDGYTF
TRBJ2-1 TRBD2 NA TRBV4-3 TGCGCCAGCAGCCTCCGGTACGCACTAGCGCCTCGGGTTGAGCAGTTCTTC CASSLRYALAPRVEQFF
TRBJ1-1 NA NA TRBV18 TGTGCCAGCTCACCCGACCGGGGGGCTGGCACTGAAGCTTTCTTT CASSPDRGAGTEAFF
TRBJ1-4 NA NA TRBV5-1 TGCGCCAGCAGCTTGTCATATGGGGAGGGTGAAAAACTGTTTTTT CASSLSYGEGEKLFF
TRBJ1-1 NA NA TRBV7-8 TGTGCCAGCAGCTTAGTCCAGGGGAACACTGAAGCTTTCTTT CASSLVQGNTEAFF
TRBJ1-1 NA once TRBV20-1 TGCAGTGCTTTACAGAGTTTTGAAGCTTTCTTT CSALQSFEAFF
TRBJ2-3 NA NA TRBV7-3 TGTGCCAGCAGCTTATTGGGCGCAGATACGCAGTATTTT CASSLLGADTQYF
TRBJ2-1 NA few TRBV6-6 TGTGCCAGCAGTTCCCTTGGACTGGGCTCCTACAATGAGCAGTTCTTC CASSSLGLGSYNEQFF
TRBJ2-3 TRBD2 NA TRBV4-3 TGCGCCAGCAGCCAAGAGGGGAGCGGGAGGGCCAAAGATACGCAGTATTTT CASSQEGSGRAKDTQYF
TRBJ1-1 TRBD1 NA TRBV3-1/TRBV3-2 TGTGCCAGCAGCCTGACAGGGCTCAAGTTAGCTTTCTTT CASSLTGLKLAFF
TRBJ1-1 NA NA TRBV28 TGTGCCAGCAGTCCCTCTACTGACACTGAAGCTTTCTTT CASSPSTDTEAFF
TRBJ2-7 TRBD1 NA TRBV2 TGTGCCAGCAGTGGACAGGGGCTTTACGAGCAGTACTTC CASSGQGLYEQYF
TRBJ2-3 TRBD2 NA TRBV2 TGTGCCAGCGGACCAATACTAGCGGGAGCAGATACGCAGTATTTT CASGPILAGADTQYF
TRBJ2-2 TRBD1 NA TRBV9 TGTGCCAGCAGCGCCGGACTGGGACAGGGGATAACCGGGGAGCTGTTTTTT CASSAGLGQGITGELFF
TRBJ1-1 NA NA TRBV6-5 TGTGCCAGCAGCCCGAGGATGAACACTGAAGCTTTCTTT CASSPRMNTEAFF
TRBJ2-1 NA NA TRBV30 TGTGCCCACGAGGGGGGGTCTTACAATGAGCAGTTCTTC CAHEGGSYNEQFF
TRBJ2-3 TRBD2 NA TRBV19 TGTGCCAGTAGTAGTCGACTAGCGGGAGACAGCACAGATACGCAGTATTTT CASSSRLAGDSTDTQYF
TRBJ1-1 TRBD1 NA TRBV9 TGTGCCAGCAGCTTGACAGGGTCTTGGTCTGAAGCTTTCTTT CASSLTGSWSEAFF
TRBJ2-1 NA once TRBV18 TGTGCCAGCTCACCAAGGGGTCCTAGAAACAATGAGCAGTTCTTC CASSPRGPRNNEQFF
TRBJ2-5 NA NA TRBV5-4 TGTGCCAGCAGCTCAAAGGGGTTCCAAGAGACCCAGTACTTC CASSSKGFQETQYF
TRBJ2-2 NA once TRBV28 TGTGCCAGCACCCCGAGGAACACCGGGGAGCTGTTTTTT CASTPRNTGELFF
TRBJ1-3 TRBD1 few TRBV28 TGTGCCAGCAGTTTACCGACAGGGAAGGCTGGAAACACCATATATTTT CASSLPTGKAGNTIYF
TRBJ2-7 NA NA TRBV27 TGTGCCAGCAGTTTATATTACTCCTACGAGCAGTACTTC CASSLYYSYEQYF
TRBJ2-7 TRBD2 NA TRBV27 TGTGCCAGCAGCTCGGGACTAGCTCACGAGCAGTACTTC CASSSGLAHEQYF
TRBJ1-2 TRBD1 NA TRBV19 TGTGCCAGTACCCCCGGGACAGTCTATGGCTACACCTTC CASTPGTVYGYTF
TRBJ1-6 NA NA TRBV7-2 TGTGCCAGCAGCTTAATGCGGGCCCAGGTTTCACCCCTCCACTTT CASSLMRAQVSPLHF
TRBJ2-7 NA NA TRBV18 TGTGCCAGCTCACCACCTTACAGGAAGGCAGGCGAGCAGTACTTC CASSPPYRKAGEQYF
TRBJ2-4 TRBD1 NA TRBV7-9 TGTGCCAGCAGCTCCGGGACAGGGGCGACTTTAAACATTCAGTACTTC CASSSGTGATLNIQYF
TRBJ1-2 NA NA TRBV7-9 TGTGCCAGCAGCTTGATAGTTAACTATGGCTACACCTTC CASSLIVNYGYTF
TRBJ2-7 NA NA TRBV7-8 TGTGCCAGCAGCTTAGGACAGGCGCCCTACGAGCAGTACTTC CASSLGQAPYEQYF
TRBJ2-7 TRBD2 NA TRBV5-4 TGTGCCAGCAGCCCGGGGACTAGCGGGCTCTACGAGCAGTACTTC CASSPGTSGLYEQYF
TRBJ2-3 TRBD2 NA TRBV4-2 TGTGCCAGCAGCCGGGGGGGTGGGAACAAAGGAACAGATACGCAGTATTTT CASSRGGGNKGTDTQYF
TRBJ2-7 NA NA TRBV7-2 TGTGCCAGCAGCTCGAGCTCCTACGAGCAGTACTTC CASSSSSYEQYF
TRBJ1-4 NA NA TRBV4-2 TGTGCCAGCAGCCAGGGTGCCCTACAGGGTGAAAAACTGTTTTTT CASSQGALQGEKLFF
TRBJ2-1 TRBD1 NA TRBV11-2 TGTGCCAGCAGCGCCCTAGGCAGGACAGGGGGTTACAATGAGCAGTTCTTC CASSALGRTGGYNEQFF
TRBJ2-5 TRBD2 once TRBV3-1/TRBV3-2 TGTGCCAGCAGCCGACTAGCGGTAAAAGAGACCCAGTACTTC CASSRLAVKETQYF
TRBJ1-2 NA NA TRBV7-9 TGTGCCAGCAGCTCCATCAGGACAAACTATGGCTACACCTTC CASSSIRTNYGYTF
TRBJ1-2 TRBD1 NA TRBV6-5 TGTGCCAGCAGGAGGGACAGAACTAACTATGGCTACACCTTC CASRRDRTNYGYTF
TRBJ1-1 NA NA TRBV5-1 TGCGCCAGCAGCTTGGCCCAGGGTACGGGCACTGAAGCTTTCTTT CASSLAQGTGTEAFF
TRBJ2-3 TRBD2 once TRBV9 TGTGCCAGCAGCCCCCCGGGACTACGCACAGATACGCAGTATTTT CASSPPGLRTDTQYF
TRBJ2-7 TRBD2 NA TRBV19 TGTGCCAGTAGTATAGATTCTAGCGGAAGCTACGAGCAGTACTTC CASSIDSSGSYEQYF
TRBJ2-3 NA NA TRBV19 TGTGCCAGTAGGGACAGACTCACAGATACGCAGTATTTT CASRDRLTDTQYF
TRBJ1-1 NA NA TRBV30 TGTGCCTGGAGTGTAGAGGGGAACACTGAAGCTTTCTTT CAWSVEGNTEAFF
TRBJ2-2 NA NA TRBV9 TGTGCCAGCAGCGTAGTGGTGACAGCGAACACCGGGGAGCTGTTTTTT CASSVVVTANTGELFF
TRBJ1-2 NA NA TRBV19 TGTGCCAGTGGATCCTCGGGAAACGGCTATGGCTACACCTTC CASGSSGNGYGYTF
TRBJ1-1 NA NA TRBV5-1 TGCGCCAGCAGCTTACAGGGTGGACCCCTGATGAACACTGAAGCTTTCTTT CASSLQGGPLMNTEAFF
TRBJ2-5 NA once TRBV6-5 TGTGCCAGCAGTCAGGCAGAGACCCAGTACTTC CASSQAETQYF
TRBJ2-1 NA NA TRBV3-1/TRBV3-2 TGTGCCAGCAGCCACGGGAAAAACTACAATGAGCAGTTCTTC CASSHGKNYNEQFF